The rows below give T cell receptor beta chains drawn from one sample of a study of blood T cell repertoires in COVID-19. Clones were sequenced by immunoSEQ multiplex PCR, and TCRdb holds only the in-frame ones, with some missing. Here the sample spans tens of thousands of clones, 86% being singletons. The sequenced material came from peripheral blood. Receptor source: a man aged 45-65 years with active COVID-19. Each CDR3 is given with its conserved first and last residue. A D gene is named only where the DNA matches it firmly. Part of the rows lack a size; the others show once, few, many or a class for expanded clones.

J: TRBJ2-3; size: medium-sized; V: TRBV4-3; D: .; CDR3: CASSHAAGISDTQYF; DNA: TGCGCCAGCAGCCATGCCGCCGGGATTTCAGATACGCAGTATTTT
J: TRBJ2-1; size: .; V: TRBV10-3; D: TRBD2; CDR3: CAIRGLAGGQDSYNEQFF; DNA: TGTGCCATCAGAGGACTAGCGGGGGGCCAGGACTCCTACAATGAGCAGTTCTTC
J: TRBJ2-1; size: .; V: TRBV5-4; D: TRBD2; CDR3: CASRTSGGNEQFF; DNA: TGTGCCAGCAGGACTAGCGGAGGCAATGAGCAGTTCTTC
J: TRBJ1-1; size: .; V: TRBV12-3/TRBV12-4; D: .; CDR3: CASSPGVTEAFF; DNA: TGTGCCAGCTCCCCGGGGGTTACTGAAGCTTTCTTT
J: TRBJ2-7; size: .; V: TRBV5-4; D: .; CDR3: CASSLGLRYEQYF; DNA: TGTGCCAGCAGCTTGGGATTGCGCTACGAGCAGTACTTC
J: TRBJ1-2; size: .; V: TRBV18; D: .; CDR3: CASSPEAGNYGYTF; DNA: TGTGCCAGCTCCCCCGAGGCAGGGAACTATGGCTACACCTTC
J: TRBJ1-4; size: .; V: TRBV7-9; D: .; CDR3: CASSFFLGEKLFF; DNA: TGTGCCAGCAGCTTTTTTCTCGGTGAAAAACTGTTTTTT
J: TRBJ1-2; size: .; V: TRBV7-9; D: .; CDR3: CASSFLNYGYTF; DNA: TGTGCCAGCAGCTTTTTAAACTATGGCTACACCTTC
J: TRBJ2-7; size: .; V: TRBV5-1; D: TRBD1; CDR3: CASSLEWDSRYEQYF; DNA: TGCGCCAGCAGCTTAGAATGGGACAGCCGCTACGAGCAGTACTTC
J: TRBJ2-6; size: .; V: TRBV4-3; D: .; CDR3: CASSQGAGSSGANVLTF; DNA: TGCGCCAGCAGCCAGGGGGCGGGCAGCTCTGGGGCCAACGTCCTGACTTTC
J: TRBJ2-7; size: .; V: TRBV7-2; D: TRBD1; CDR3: CAGSLERQGAYEQYF; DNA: TGTGCCGGCAGCTTAGAGAGACAGGGGGCCTACGAGCAGTACTTC
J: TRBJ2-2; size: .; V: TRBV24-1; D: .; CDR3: CATSASGYNTGELFF; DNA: TGTGCCACCAGTGCAAGCGGCTACAACACCGGGGAGCTGTTTTTT
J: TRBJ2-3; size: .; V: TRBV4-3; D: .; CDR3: CASSQVFTDTQYF; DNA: TGCGCCAGCAGCCAAGTCTTCACAGATACGCAGTATTTT
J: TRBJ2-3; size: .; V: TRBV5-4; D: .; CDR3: CASSLAFSTDTQYF; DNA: TGTGCCAGCAGCTTGGCATTTAGCACAGATACGCAGTATTTT
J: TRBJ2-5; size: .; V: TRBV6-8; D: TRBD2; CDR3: CASSREGERETQYF; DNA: TGTGCCAGCAGTAGGGAGGGAGAGCGAGAGACCCAGTACTTC
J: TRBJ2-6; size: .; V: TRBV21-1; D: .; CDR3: CASSKMGGAFHPARANVLTF; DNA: TGTGCCAGCAGCAAAATGGGAGGTGCTTTCCATCCTGCTCGGGCCAACGTCCTGACTTTC
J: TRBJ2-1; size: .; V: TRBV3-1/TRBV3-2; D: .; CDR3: CASENGITNEQFF; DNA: TGTGCCAGCGAGAACGGGATAACCAATGAGCAGTTCTTC
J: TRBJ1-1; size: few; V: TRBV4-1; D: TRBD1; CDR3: CASSQELLKTGGTEAFF; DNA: TGCGCCAGCAGCCAAGAGCTTTTAAAGACAGGGGGCACTGAAGCTTTCTTT
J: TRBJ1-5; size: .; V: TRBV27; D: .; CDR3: CASRQGRISNQPQHF; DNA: TGTGCCAGCAGACAGGGTAGGATAAGCAATCAGCCCCAGCATTTT
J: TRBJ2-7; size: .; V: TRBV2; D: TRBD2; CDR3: CASMMGGSPREQYF; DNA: TGTGCCAGCATGATGGGGGGGTCCCCGCGGGAGCAGTACTTC
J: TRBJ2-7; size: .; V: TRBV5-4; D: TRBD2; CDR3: CASSLGRTREEQYF; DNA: TGTGCCAGCAGCTTGGGTCGGACTAGAGAGGAGCAGTACTTC
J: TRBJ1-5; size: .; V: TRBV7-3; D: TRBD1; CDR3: CASSLTGDPNQPQHF; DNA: TGTGCCAGCAGCTTGACAGGGGACCCCAATCAGCCCCAGCATTTT
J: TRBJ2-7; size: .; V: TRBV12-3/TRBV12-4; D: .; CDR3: CASSRMTTYEQYF; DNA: TGTGCCAGCTCAAGGATGACAACCTACGAGCAGTACTTC
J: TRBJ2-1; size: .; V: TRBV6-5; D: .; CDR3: CASSYSRTSSYNEQFF; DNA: TGTGCCAGCAGTTACTCGCGGACAAGCTCCTACAATGAGCAGTTCTTC
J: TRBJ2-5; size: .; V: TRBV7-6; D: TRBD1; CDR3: CASSSWTGGGETQYF; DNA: TGTGCCAGCAGCTCGTGGACAGGGGGAGGAGAGACCCAGTACTTC
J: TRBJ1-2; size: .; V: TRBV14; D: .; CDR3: CASSPRTDTGYTF; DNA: TGTGCCAGCAGCCCCCGGACAGATACGGGCTACACCTTC
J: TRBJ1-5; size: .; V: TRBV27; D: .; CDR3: CASTSLASNQPQHF; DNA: TGTGCCAGCACGTCGCTGGCTAGCAATCAGCCCCAGCATTTT
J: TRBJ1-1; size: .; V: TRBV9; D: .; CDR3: CASSPQESGTEAFF; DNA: TGTGCCAGCAGCCCACAAGAGTCGGGAACTGAAGCTTTCTTT
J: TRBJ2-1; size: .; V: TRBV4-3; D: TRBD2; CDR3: CASSLGREGHNEQFF; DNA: TGCGCCAGCAGCCTGGGGCGGGAGGGCCACAATGAGCAGTTCTTC
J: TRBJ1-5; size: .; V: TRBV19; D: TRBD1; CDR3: CASSTGGGNQPQHF; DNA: TGTGCCAGTAGCACAGGGGGCGGGAATCAGCCCCAGCATTTT
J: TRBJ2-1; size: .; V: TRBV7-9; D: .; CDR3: CASSPSFPYNEQFF; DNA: TGTGCCAGCAGTCCTAGCTTTCCCTACAATGAGCAGTTCTTC
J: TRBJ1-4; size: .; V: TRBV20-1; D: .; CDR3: CSASWQNNEKLFF; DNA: TGCAGTGCTAGTTGGCAGAATAATGAAAAACTGTTTTTT
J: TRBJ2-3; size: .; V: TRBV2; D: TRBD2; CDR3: CASSEVAGLAGAKRTTDTQYF; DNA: TGTGCCAGCAGTGAAGTAGCGGGACTAGCGGGGGCAAAAAGGACTACAGATACGCAGTATTTT
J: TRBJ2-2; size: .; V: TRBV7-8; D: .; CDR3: CASTWQGPGELFF; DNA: TGTGCCAGCACTTGGCAGGGCCCCGGGGAGCTGTTTTTT
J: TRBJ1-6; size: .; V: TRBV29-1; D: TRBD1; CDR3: CSMPPGQGKSPLHF; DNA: TGCAGTATGCCGCCGGGACAGGGGAAATCACCCCTCCACTTT
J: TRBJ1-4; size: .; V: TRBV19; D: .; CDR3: CASSIGGLLGEKLFF; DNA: TGTGCCAGTAGTATCGGAGGCCTCCTCGGTGAAAAACTGTTTTTT
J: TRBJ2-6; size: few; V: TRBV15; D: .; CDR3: CATSRDHRSGANVLTF; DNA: TGTGCCACCAGCAGAGATCACAGGAGTGGGGCCAACGTCCTGACTTTC
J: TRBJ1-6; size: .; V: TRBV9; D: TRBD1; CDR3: CARSPRTGVFTPLHF; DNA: TGTGCCCGATCACCACGAACAGGGGTGTTTACACCCCTCCACTTT
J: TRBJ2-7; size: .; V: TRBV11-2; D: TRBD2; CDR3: CASSLVGGTVEQYF; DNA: TGTGCCAGCAGCTTAGTCGGGGGGACCGTCGAGCAGTACTTC
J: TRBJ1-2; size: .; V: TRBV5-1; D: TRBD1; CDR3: CASSLVGGQTNYGYTF; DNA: TGCGCCAGCAGCTTGGTGGGGGGACAGACAAACTATGGCTACACCTTC
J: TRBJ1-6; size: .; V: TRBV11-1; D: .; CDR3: CASRFRDSPLHF; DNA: TGTGCCAGCAGATTCAGGGATTCACCCCTCCACTTT
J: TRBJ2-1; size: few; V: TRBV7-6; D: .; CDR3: CASSSRSGPYNEQFF; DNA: TGTGCCAGCAGCTCCCGAAGCGGACCCTACAATGAGCAGTTCTTC
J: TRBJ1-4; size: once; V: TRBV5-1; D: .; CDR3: CASSTMTGTNEKLFF; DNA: TGCGCCAGCAGCACCATGACAGGCACTAATGAAAAACTGTTTTTT
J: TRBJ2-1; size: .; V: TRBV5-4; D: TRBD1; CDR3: CASRTGTDSYNEQFF; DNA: TGTGCCAGCAGAACCGGGACAGACTCCTACAATGAGCAGTTCTTC
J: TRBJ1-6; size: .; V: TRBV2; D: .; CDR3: CASSGGRNNSPLHF; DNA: TGTGCCAGCAGTGGAGGTCGCAATAATTCACCCCTCCACTTT
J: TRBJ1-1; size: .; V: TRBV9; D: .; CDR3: CASSVESELNTEAFF; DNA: TGTGCCAGCAGCGTAGAGAGTGAGTTGAACACTGAAGCTTTCTTT
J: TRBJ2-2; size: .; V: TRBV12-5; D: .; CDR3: CASGRVGELFF; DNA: TGTGCTAGTGGTCGTGTGGGGGAGCTGTTTTTT
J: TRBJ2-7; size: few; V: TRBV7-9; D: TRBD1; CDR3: CASSLGTGKDEQYF; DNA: TGTGCCAGCAGCTTAGGGACAGGGAAGGACGAGCAGTACTTC
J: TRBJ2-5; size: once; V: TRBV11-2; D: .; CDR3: CASSRRDFQETQYF; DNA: TGTGCCAGCAGCCGACGGGACTTCCAAGAGACCCAGTACTTC
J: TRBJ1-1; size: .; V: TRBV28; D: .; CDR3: CASSFGVSEAFF; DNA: TGTGCCAGCAGTTTCGGTGTCTCTGAAGCTTTCTTT